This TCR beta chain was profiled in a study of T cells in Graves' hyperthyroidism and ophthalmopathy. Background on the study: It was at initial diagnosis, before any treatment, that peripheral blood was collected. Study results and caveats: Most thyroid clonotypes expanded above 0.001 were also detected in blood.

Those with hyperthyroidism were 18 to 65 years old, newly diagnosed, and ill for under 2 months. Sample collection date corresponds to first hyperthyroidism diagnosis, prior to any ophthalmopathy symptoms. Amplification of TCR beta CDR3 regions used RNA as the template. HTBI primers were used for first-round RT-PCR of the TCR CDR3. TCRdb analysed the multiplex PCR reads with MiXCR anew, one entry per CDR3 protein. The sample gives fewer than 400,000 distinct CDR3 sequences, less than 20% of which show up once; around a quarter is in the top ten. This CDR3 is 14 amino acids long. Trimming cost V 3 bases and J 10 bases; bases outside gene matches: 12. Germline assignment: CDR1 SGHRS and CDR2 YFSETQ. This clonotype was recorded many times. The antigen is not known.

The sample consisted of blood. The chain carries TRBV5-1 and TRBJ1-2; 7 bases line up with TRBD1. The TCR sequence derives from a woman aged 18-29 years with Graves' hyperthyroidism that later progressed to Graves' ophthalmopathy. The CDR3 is CASSSQTTGKDYTF. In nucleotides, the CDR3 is TGCGCCAGCAGCTCACAAACGACAGGGAAAGACTACACCTTC. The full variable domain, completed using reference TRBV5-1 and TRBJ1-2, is KAGVTQTPRYLIKTRGQQVTLSCSPISGHRSVSWYQQTPGQGLQFLFEYFSETQRNKGNFPGRFSGRQFSNSRSEMNVSTLELGDSALYLCASSSQTTGKDYTFGSGTRLTVV.